This T cell receptor (beta chain) is from a study of T cell clones after liver transplantation. For the study at large: Standard immunosuppression, with no induction, continued until 12-24 months after transplant.

Assay used: immunoSEQ multiplex PCR; TCRdb lists only in-frame clones, some missing. The sample shows roughly 70,000 clones, approximately 80% of them seen only once. Whole-study results and caveats: Graft donor-reactive T cells may have migrated into the graft rather than being deleted. Post-transplant time points were not standardized, so conclusions are preliminary. Compared with third party-reactive sequences, donor-reactive ones declined more, independent of withdrawal success.

With regard to this clone: Its matching antigen is unknown. Other nucleotide sequences from this sample produce the same CDR3.

The CDR3 is 15 residues long. The germline gives CDR1 LGHNA, CDR2 YSLEER. Trimming left V 0 bases short and J 0 bases short, with 8 bases between. This rearrangement joins TRBV4-3 to TRBJ1-1; D is undetermined. The sequence came from a human donor who received a liver transplant. The material sequenced was CD4+ T cells from blood, taken before liver transplant. As DNA, the CDR3 is TGCGCCAGCAGCCAAGATGGGAGGCTGAACACTGAAGCTTTCTTT. Translating it yields CASSQDGRLNTEAFF.